This passage covers 3 T cell receptor beta chains from one sample sequenced in a study of beta chain features in type 1 diabetes. Study findings and constraints: Significant though moderate, a shortening of TCRB CDR3s appeared in all four CD4+ subsets of Type 1 diabetes patients.

As every portion of the isolated RNA was reverse transcribed, the sequencing read expressed TCRB transcripts. TCRdb's table, derived via immunoSEQ multiplex PCR, lists solely in-frame clones and lacks some. The data hold almost 350,000 clones, with around 9.3% observed a single time. These receptors' targets are unknown. Sequenced input: central memory CD4+ T cells from blood. The source of these receptors is a man aged 30 to 39 with type 1 diabetes.

The V and J genes are TRBV6-5 and TRBJ1-1; perhaps TRBD1 as D (6 bases). Germline V gene sequence: CDR1 MNHEY, CDR2 SVGAGI. This CDR3 is built from 13 residues. V lost 2 bases and J 4 bases, leaving 8 bases between the germline ends. The CDR3 DNA reads TGTGCCAGCAGTTACGACAGGCGCACTGAAGCTTTCTTT. Residues: CASSYDRRTEAFF.

The genes are TRBV7-2 and TRBJ2-1; TRBD2 agrees at 9 bases. Germline CDR1 and CDR2: SGHTA and FQGNSA. The CDR3 totals 16 residues. The V segment lost 5 bases and the J segment 3 bases; nucleotides outside the gene matches: 8. The DNA of the CDR3 is TGTGCCAGCAGCCCGCGGGATAGCGGGGGCTACAATGAGCAGTTCTTC. Protein: CASSPRDSGGYNEQFF.

The genes are TRBV18 and TRBJ1-1, with 8 bases identical to TRBD1. Germline-derived CDR1 and CDR2 are KGHSH and LQKENI. The CDR3 extends over 13 amino acids. The J segment lost 11 bases and the V segment lost 4 bases, leaving 9 bases of the junction unmatched. CDR3 in amino acids: CASSLTGGNSAFF. The CDR3 DNA follows: TGTGCCAGCTCACTTACAGGGGGAAACAGCGCTTTCTTT. Variable domain in full (rest from reference TRBV18 and TRBJ1-1): NAGVMQNPRHLVRRRGQEARLRCSPMKGHSHVYWYRQLPEEGLKFMVYLQKENIIDESGMPKERFSAEFPKEGPSILRIQQVVRGDSAAYFCASSLTGGNSAFFGQGTRLTVV.